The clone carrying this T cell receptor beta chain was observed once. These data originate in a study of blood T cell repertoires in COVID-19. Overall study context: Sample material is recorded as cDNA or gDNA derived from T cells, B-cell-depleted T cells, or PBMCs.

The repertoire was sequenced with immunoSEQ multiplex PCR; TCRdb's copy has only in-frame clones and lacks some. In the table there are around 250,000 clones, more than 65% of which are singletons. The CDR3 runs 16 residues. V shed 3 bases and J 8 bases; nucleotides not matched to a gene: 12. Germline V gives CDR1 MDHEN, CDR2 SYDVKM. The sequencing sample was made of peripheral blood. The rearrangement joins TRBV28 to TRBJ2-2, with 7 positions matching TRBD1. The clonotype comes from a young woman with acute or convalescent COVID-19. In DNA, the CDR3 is TGTGCCAGCAGTTTGCCCCGGACAGGTCCTCGGGGGGAGCTGTTTTTT. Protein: CASSLPRTGPRGELFF.